Listed here are 30 T cell receptor beta chains from one sample, sequenced in a study of T-cell memory formation after mild COVID-19. TCRdb re-called the 5' RACE reads through MiXCR, storing one row per CDR3 protein. The sample lists around 90,000 distinct CDR3 sequences, approximately 15% occurring once. Sequencing input: PBMCs or a T cell subset sorted from them (not recorded which). All receptors derive from a man between 18 and 35 years old who had mild COVID-19 (a few samples of this study predate the infection). Cell type and time point are not known.

The V and J genes are TRBV9 and TRBJ2-3; a possible D gene is TRBD1 (5 bases). CDR1 is SGDLS and CDR2 is YYNGEE in the germline V gene. V was shortened by 0 bases and J by 4 bases, with 9 bases between the two germline ends. This CDR3 has 14 residues. This CDR3 is CASSVEKGADTQYF. DNA of the CDR3: TGTGCCAGCAGCGTAGAGAAAGGGGCAGATACGCAGTATTTT.

The chain links TRBV28 to TRBJ1-2; TRBD1 is a possible D gene (5 bases). V was clipped by 5 bases and J by 4 bases, with 17 bases between them. The CDR3 runs 15 residues. Germline-derived CDR1 and CDR2 are MDHEN and SYDVKM. CDR3 DNA sequence: TGTGCCAGCAGTCTGGCGGGGGACGCCGTCTATGGCTACACCTTC. It yields the protein CASSLAGDAVYGYTF.

The gene calls are TRBV23-1 and TRBJ2-5, with 9 bases fitting TRBD1. TRBV23-1 is annotated as an ORF whose role is uncertain. V lost 3 bases, J lost 1 base, and 12 bases stayed unmatched. CDR3 length: 18 amino acids. The CDR3 DNA reads as TGCGCCAGCAGTCACATCTTTACAGGGGGCGCTCCCCAAGAGACCCAGTACTTC. This gives the protein CASSHIFTGGAPQETQYF.

Only a few counts were recorded for this clonotype. DNA of the CDR3: TGTGCCAGCAGCCGAGGGACAGGGGAAGCTTTCTTT. Its protein product is CASSRGTGEAFF. The rearrangement joins TRBV27 to TRBJ1-1; 9 bases line up with TRBD1. Germline CDR1 MNHEY, CDR2 SMNVEV (reference sequence). V gave up 6 bases and J gave up 8 bases; unmatched junction bases: 4. This CDR3 comprises 12 residues.

A few counts support this clonotype. V and J are TRBV6-4 and TRBJ2-3; a possible D gene is TRBD2 (5 bases). CDR3 length equals 17 residues. Germline values: CDR1 MRHNA, CDR2 SNTAGT. V shed 2 bases and J shed 0 bases, with 15 bases lying between them. The CDR3 here is CASSDLCPSGSTDTQYF. In DNA form, the CDR3 reads TGTGCCAGCAGTGACCTCTGCCCAAGCGGAAGCACAGATACGCAGTATTTT.

This clonotype was detected only a few times. The genes are TRBV2 and TRBJ2-3, with D maybe TRBD1 (5 bases). Germline lookup yields CDR1 SNHLY and CDR2 FYNNEI. Trimming pared 11 bases from V and 5 bases from J, leaving 17 bases between. The CDR3 is made up of 13 amino acids. CDR3 DNA: TGTGCCGACCGGAGCAGGGTAGGAGATACGCAGTATTTT. This gives the protein CADRSRVGDTQYF.

This clonotype was seen a handful of times. A junction boundary mismatches the germline segment, possibly from a read error. CDR3 nucleotides: TGTGCCAGCAGTCCCCGGGGCCCAAGAGAGAGCCAGTACTTC. The encoded protein is CASSPRGPRESQYF. V gene TRBV12-3 or TRBV12-4 combines with J gene TRBJ2-5, with D perhaps given as TRBD1 or TRBD2 (5 bases each). This CDR3 region has 14 residues.

This chain uses TRBV7-9 with TRBJ2-7; D perhaps matches TRBD2 (6 bases). The CDR3 extends over 14 amino acids. Between the trimmed V and J ends, which lost 8 bases and 2 bases, there was a span of 16 bases. Germline V gives CDR1 SEHNR, CDR2 FQNEAQ (reference sequence). CDR3: CASGLDGGAYEQYF. CDR3 sequence (DNA): TGTGCCAGCGGCCTCGACGGAGGGGCCTACGAGCAGTACTTC.

The DNA for the CDR3 is TGCGCCAGCAGCCAAGATCGTGGGGGTTTGGATGGCTACACCTTC. Translation gives CASSQDRGGLDGYTF. The V and J genes are TRBV4-3 and TRBJ1-2; tentative D call: TRBD1 (5 bases). Germline CDR1 and CDR2: LGHNA and YSLEER. The ends were cut back, 0 bases at V and 6 bases at J, with 14 bases in the middle. This CDR3 is 15 amino acids long.

The chain employs TRBV6-2 or TRBV6-3 and TRBJ2-2; no clear D gene. Germline-derived CDR1 and CDR2 are MNHEY and SVGEGT. This CDR3 region has 15 residues. V lost 0 bases, J lost 1 base, and 6 bases lay in between. The CDR3 here is CASSYSSMNTGELFF. The DNA of the CDR3 is TGTGCCAGCAGTTACTCTAGCATGAACACCGGGGAGCTGTTTTTT.

The V gene is TRBV6-5, the J gene TRBJ2-1; D perhaps matches TRBD1 (6 bases). The CDR3 runs to 16 residues. Trimming left V 4 bases short and J 1 base short, with 14 bases between. CDR1 and CDR2 (germline): MNHEY, SVGAGI. The chain's CDR3 is CASSLGTGLSYNEQFF. The CDR3 DNA sequence: TGTGCCAGCAGTTTGGGTACAGGGCTTTCCTACAATGAGCAGTTCTTC.

This clonotype was detected a few times. The genes are TRBV15 and TRBJ1-1; D not certain. The CDR3 totals 14 residues. Germline CDR1 LNHNV, CDR2 YYDKDF (reference sequence). V was cut by 0 bases and J by 8 bases, with 13 bases left in between. The CDR3 loop reads CATSRDRFRGEAFF. Written as DNA, the CDR3 is TGTGCCACCAGCAGAGATCGGTTTCGAGGGGAAGCTTTCTTT.

This clonotype was counted a few times. The chain is built from TRBV5-6 and TRBJ2-3, with 8 bases fitting TRBD1. Germline CDR1 reads SGHDT; CDR2 reads YYEEEE. The CDR3 totals 16 residues. V lost 0 bases, J lost 4 bases, and 7 bases stayed unmatched. The CDR3 protein is CASSLEDRETSDTQYF. The CDR3 region has the DNA TGTGCCAGCAGCTTGGAGGACAGGGAGACTTCAGATACGCAGTATTTT. The whole variable domain, filled in from reference TRBV5-6 and TRBJ2-3, reads DAGVTQSPTHLIKTRGQQVTLRCSPKSGHDTVSWYQQALGQGPQFIFQYYEEEERQRGNFPDRFSGHQFPNYSSELNVNALLLGDSALYLCASSLEDRETSDTQYFGPGTRLTVL.

This clonotype was detected only a few times. Because the CDR3 is missing its conserved closing phenylalanine or tryptophan, this is likely a read error. The DNA is omitted, as the CDR3 cannot be located on it reliably, and the CDR3 follows TCRdb's listing. The rearrangement uses TRBV4-2 and TRBJ2-5; the table assigns TRBD2, which was not confirmed against the DNA. The CDR3 spans 15 amino acids, including both terminal residues. Germline assignment: CDR1 LGHNA and CDR2 YNFKEQ. The CDR3 loop reads CASSQDPPGAGALHI.

This clonotype was observed a few times. The chain combines TRBV5-1 with TRBJ2-7, with 9 bases that match TRBD2. V lost 0 bases, J lost 1 base, and 2 bases stayed unmatched. Per the germline V gene, CDR1 is SGHRS and CDR2 is YFSETQ. The CDR3 consists of 15 residues. The CDR3 region has the DNA TGCGCCAGCAGCTTGGGTAGCGGGGGTTCCTACGAGCAGTACTTC. It encodes CASSLGSGGSYEQYF.

V usage is TRBV7-2 and J usage is TRBJ2-5, with 7 bases identical to TRBD1. There are 14 residues in the CDR3. V gave up 5 bases and J gave up 5 bases; unmatched junction bases: 8. CDR1 and CDR2 from the germline V gene are SGHTA and FQGNSA. CDR3 in amino acids: CASSPRTGRETQYF. The CDR3 bases are TGTGCCAGCAGCCCCAGGACAGGTCGGGAGACCCAGTACTTC.

The chain carries TRBV4-3 and TRBJ2-2; 8 bases fit TRBD1. J was trimmed by 7 bases and V by 2 bases; bases with no gene match: 6. In germline, CDR1 is LGHNA, CDR2 YSLEER. The CDR3 runs to 15 residues. The CDR3 DNA sequence: TGCGCCAGCAGCCAAAGACCAGGGGGCGGCGGGGAGCTGTTTTTT. This codes for CASSQRPGGGGELFF.

This clonotype was detected a few times. The chain combines TRBV29-1 with TRBJ2-3, with D perhaps TRBD2 (6 bases). Trimming shortened V by 2 bases and J by 7 bases, and 13 bases separated the two germline ends. The CDR3 has 13 amino acids. Germline assignment: CDR1 SQVTM and CDR2 ANQGSEA. CDR3 in DNA: TGCAGCGTTGAAAGCGGGTATCTATATACGCAGTATTTT. It is translated as CSVESGYLYTQYF.

The rearrangement links TRBV4-3 to TRBJ2-7; tentatively, D is TRBD1 (6 bases). The V gene's germline CDR1 is LGHNA and CDR2 YSLEER. The CDR3 is made up of 17 amino acids. Trimming took 1 base from V and 0 from J, leaving 16 bases between them. The CDR3 loop reads CASSQVQGHSSSYEQYF. CDR3 DNA sequence: TGCGCCAGCAGCCAAGTACAGGGCCACTCGAGCTCCTACGAGCAGTACTTC.

Sample share makes this clonotype medium-sized. This chain uses TRBV12-3 or TRBV12-4 with TRBJ2-3; no definite D call. The CDR3 runs 11 residues. Trimming left V 2 bases short and J 3 bases short, with 0 bases between. The CDR3 DNA follows: TGTGCCAGCAGTTTAACAGATACGCAGTATTTT. Amino acids: CASSLTDTQYF.

The rearrangement uses TRBV7-9 and TRBJ2-5; 9 bases are a match to TRBD1. The V gene's germline CDR1 is SEHNR and CDR2 FQNEAQ (reference sequence). This CDR3 is built from 15 residues. V was clipped by 3 bases and J by 4 bases; unmatched bases: 6. CDR3 nucleotide sequence: TGTGCCAGCAGCTTGGGGACAGGGAATGGAGAGACCCAGTACTTC. Translation: CASSLGTGNGETQYF.

Only a few counts were recorded for this clonotype. V is TRBV19 and J is TRBJ1-1; D might be TRBD1 (5 bases). The CDR3 spans 12 residues. V gave up 10 bases and J gave up 2 bases, with 11 bases separating them. Germline V gene sequence: CDR1 LNHDA, CDR2 SQIVND (reference sequence). Written as DNA, the CDR3 is TGTGCCACCGTCCAGGGAAACACTGAAGCTTTCTTT. This translates into CATVQGNTEAFF.

In its sample, this clonotype was seen a few times. This sequence joins TRBV6-2 or TRBV6-3 and TRBJ2-4, with D possibly being TRBD2 (6 bases). V shed 6 bases and J shed 3 bases, with 15 bases lying between them. The CDR3 runs 15 residues. CDR1 and CDR2 (germline): MNHEY, SVGEGT. CDR3 DNA: TGTGCCAGCAGCCAGGACTGGGGAGGCAAAAACATTCAGTACTTC. It specifies CASSQDWGGKNIQYF.

This clonotype came up a few times. The chain links TRBV7-2 to TRBJ2-4, with TRBD2 matching over 9 bases. Germline trimming cut 5 bases from V and 1 base from J; bases unmatched to any gene: 3. The germline V gene has CDR1 SGHTA and CDR2 FQGNSA. The CDR3 length is 15 residues. This chain's CDR3 is CASSESGGAKNIQYF. The CDR3 DNA reads as TGTGCCAGCAGCGAAAGCGGGGGGGCCAAAAACATTCAGTACTTC.

The V gene is TRBV6-5, the J gene TRBJ1-2; tentative D call: TRBD1 (5 bases). The CDR3 runs to 17 residues. Germline V lookup: CDR1 MNHEY, CDR2 SVGAGI. V was clipped by 0 bases and J by 2 bases, with 16 bases between them. The CDR3 loop is CASSYSGSGRGNYGYTF. Written as DNA, the CDR3 is TGTGCCAGCAGTTACTCTGGATCGGGACGCGGCAACTATGGCTACACCTTC.

The CDR3 here is CATSGGAEDTQYF. The CDR3 nucleotides read TGTGCCACCAGTGGTGGGGCCGAAGATACGCAGTATTTT. The chain uses TRBV24-1 and TRBJ2-3, with D possibly TRBD1 on 5 matching bases. This CDR3 has 13 residues. The V end was cut by 5 bases, the J end by 5 bases, with 10 bases between. Germline values: CDR1 KGHDR, CDR2 SFDVKD.

This clonotype showed up just a few times. The rearrangement uses TRBV5-1 and TRBJ1-5; D is perhaps TRBD1 (5 bases). From germline, CDR1 is SGHRS and CDR2 YFSETQ. The CDR3 has 13 amino acids. V lost 2 bases and J lost 8, with 11 bases in between. The CDR3 DNA reads TGCGCCAGCAGCTTCGCCGGGGGTAAGCCCCAGCATTTT. Translating gives CASSFAGGKPQHF. The full variable domain, rest sourced from reference TRBV5-1 and TRBJ1-5, is KAGVTQTPRYLIKTRGQQVTLSCSPISGHRSVSWYQQTPGQGLQFLFEYFSETQRNKGNFPGRFSGRQFSNSRSEMNVSTLELGDSALYLCASSFAGGKPQHFGDGTRLSIL.

This clonotype has just a few counts. The chain couples TRBV6-2 or TRBV6-3 to TRBJ2-2, with 7 bases fitting TRBD2. With 6 bases clipped from V and 6 bases from J, the junction kept 4 bases outside the gene matches. The CDR3 covers 13 residues. The V gene's germline CDR1 is MNHEY and CDR2 SVGEGT. CDR3 residues: CASRRTRAGELFF. The DNA for the CDR3 is TGTGCCAGCAGGCGGACTAGGGCCGGGGAGCTGTTTTTT.

This CDR3 reads CASSQGTSYEQYV. In DNA form, the CDR3 reads TGTGCCAGCAGCCAAGGTACCTCCTACGAGCAGTACGTC. The chain links TRBV4-2 to TRBJ2-7; no clear D. V lost 1 base and J 0 bases, leaving 4 bases between the germline ends. There are 13 residues in the CDR3. CDR1 LGHNA and CDR2 YNFKEQ come from the germline V gene.

V gene TRBV4-1 combines with J gene TRBJ1-5, with D possibly matching TRBD1 (6 bases). CDR3 length: 15 amino acids. Trimming pared 0 bases from V and 11 bases from J, leaving 17 bases between. Germline V gene sequence: CDR1 MGHRA, CDR2 YSYEKL. The CDR3 region has the DNA TGCGCCAGCAGCCAAGATCCAGGGGTCGGGGCGGCCCAGCATTTT. Protein: CASSQDPGVGAAQHF.